The 14 T cell receptor beta chains below all came from one sample that was sequenced in a study of beta chain features in type 1 diabetes. Study conclusions and caveats: Type 1 diabetes patients showed a moderate but significant shortening of TCRB CDR3s in all four CD4+ subsets.

Their antigen targets remain unknown. TCRB transcripts that were expressed got sequenced, as all of the isolated RNA had been reverse transcribed. Profiling relied on immunoSEQ multiplex PCR, and the TCRdb table lists in-frame clones only, not all of them. The repertoire holds about 390,000 clones, with over 9% as singletons. Sequencing was done on a sample of central memory CD4+ T cells from blood. All receptors come from a young man with type 1 diabetes.

This clone was seen a handful of times. This chain uses TRBV10-3 with TRBJ2-5; TRBD2 aligns across 13 bases. The CDR3 totals 17 residues. V shed 4 bases, J shed 3 bases, and the junction held 8 bases outside the gene matches. Germline loops: CDR1 ENHRY, CDR2 SYGVKD. CDR3 DNA: TGTGCCATCAGTGTCGGACTAGCGGGAGTGAATGAAGAGACCCAGTACTTC. This sequence encodes CAISVGLAGVNEETQYF.

V gene TRBV20-1 combines with J gene TRBJ2-5; D not resolved. The assigned J gene may be wrong: the sequence end matches TRBJ2-7 better. The CDR3 runs 11 residues. Germline V lookup: CDR1 DFQATT, CDR2 SNEGSKA (reference sequence). The DNA for the CDR3 is TGCAGTGGTGTTGCGTGCTACGAGCAGTACTTC. Its translation is CSGVACYEQYF.

This chain uses TRBV28 with TRBJ2-2; D unclear. Trimming cost V 3 bases and J 0 bases, with 14 bases left between them. Germline-derived CDR1 and CDR2 are MDHEN and SYDVKM. The CDR3 sequence is 17 residues long. The CDR3 DNA reads TGTGCCAGCAGTTTCCCCGACGGACCCGCGAACACCGGGGAGCTGTTTTTT. Encoded protein: CASSFPDGPANTGELFF.

This clone was seen many times. DNA for the CDR3: TGTGCCAGCAGCAAGGACAGGGGGAACACTGAAGCTTTCTTT. It yields the protein CASSKDRGNTEAFF. This chain joins TRBV7-8 and TRBJ1-1; 9 nucleotides match TRBD1. V was pared by 5 bases and J by 1 base, with 2 bases of the junction left unmatched. This CDR3 has 14 amino acids. Germline V gene sequence: CDR1 SGHVS, CDR2 FQNEAQ.

This clone occurred many times. J is TRBJ2-1 and V is TRBV2, with TRBD1 matching 7 bases. CDR1 and CDR2 (germline): SNHLY, FYNNEI. The junction had 9 bases not matched to a gene; V was cut back by 3 bases and J by 7 bases. The CDR3 totals 15 residues. In DNA form, the CDR3 reads TGTGCCAGCAGTGATCTCAGGGGGTATGGGAATGAGCAGTTCTTC. It codes for CASSDLRGYGNEQFF.

The chain carries TRBV19 and TRBJ2-7; D is possibly TRBD2 (5 bases). This CDR3 contains 12 residues. Germline CDR1 is LNHDA and CDR2 is SQIVND (reference sequence). The ends were cut back, 4 bases at V and 6 bases at J, with 10 bases in the middle. The CDR3 reads CASSRGEGEQYF. As DNA, the CDR3 is TGTGCCAGTAGTAGGGGAGAGGGCGAGCAGTACTTC.

This clone was detected only a few times. The chain has TRBV7-9 and TRBJ1-4; D gene ambiguous. The CDR3 contains 12 residues. Germline V gene sequence: CDR1 SEHNR, CDR2 FQNEAQ (reference sequence). The V end was cut by 5 bases, the J end by 8 bases, with 9 bases between. This CDR3 reads CASSDSGEKLFF. For the CDR3, the DNA is TGTGCCAGCAGCGACTCGGGGGAAAAACTGTTTTTT. The whole variable domain, remainder taken from reference TRBV7-9 and TRBJ1-4, is DTGVSQNPRHKITKRGQNVTFRCDPISEHNRLYWYRQTLGQGPEFLTYFQNEAQLEKSRLLSDRFSAERPKGSFSTLEIQRTEQGDSAMYLCASSDSGEKLFFGSGTQLSVL.

The rearrangement uses TRBV7-2 and TRBJ2-2, with D hard to call. V was cut by 1 base and J by 3 bases, with 9 bases left in between. The length of the CDR3 is 15 residues. CDR1 SGHTA and CDR2 FQGNSA come from the germline V gene. The CDR3 sequence is CASSLVVWDTGELFF. The DNA for the CDR3 is TGTGCCAGCAGCTTAGTGGTCTGGGACACCGGGGAGCTGTTTTTT.

As regards this clone: Other DNA sequences in the same sample also yield this CDR3. V gene TRBV28 combines with J gene TRBJ1-2, with D tentatively TRBD1 (6 bases). The CDR3 has 11 residues. Trimming took 6 bases from V and 8 from J, leaving 10 bases between them. CDR1 and CDR2 (germline): MDHEN, SYDVKM. The CDR3 is CASSRGLGYTF. The CDR3 nucleotides read TGTGCCAGCAGCAGGGGCTTGGGCTACACCTTC.

In this sample, this clone turned up a few times. V is TRBV10-3 and J is TRBJ2-3; 10 bases align to TRBD1. Germline V lookup: CDR1 ENHRY, CDR2 SYGVKD. The length of the CDR3 is 13 residues. V lost 11 bases, J lost 2 bases, and 4 bases stayed unmatched. CDR3 in DNA: TGTGCCGGCCGACAGGGGGCCACAGATACGCAGTATTTT. It specifies CAGRQGATDTQYF.

This chain links TRBV6-6 with TRBJ2-2, with a possible D match to TRBD2 (5 bases). The CDR3 totals 14 residues. Germline CDR1 MNHNY, CDR2 SVGAGI (reference sequence). Trimming removed 8 bases at V and 1 base at J, with 11 bases between. The CDR3 here is CASYRTQNTGELFF. The CDR3 DNA sequence: TGTGCCAGCTATCGGACTCAGAACACCGGGGAGCTGTTTTTT.

In DNA, the CDR3 is TGCGCCAGCAGCCAAGAACGGGGGTCGTGGCAGGCCTACGAGCAGTACTTC. It yields the protein CASSQERGSWQAYEQYF. The J gene is TRBJ2-7, the V gene TRBV4-3, with a weak D call TRBD2 (6 bases). CDR1 is LGHNA and CDR2 is YSLEER in the germline V gene. The CDR3 is 17 residues long. Trimming left V 0 bases short and J 2 bases short, with 17 bases between.

This clone was counted between two and nine times. The chain uses TRBV11-2 and TRBJ2-6, with a weak D call TRBD2 (6 bases). Trimming removed 4 bases from V and 0 bases from J, with 10 bases in between. CDR1 and CDR2 (germline): SGHAT, FQNNGV. The CDR3 is 16 residues long. DNA for the CDR3: TGTGCCAGCAGCTCGGGAGTCTACTCTGGGGCCAACGTCCTGACTTTC. It is translated as CASSSGVYSGANVLTF.

The V call is TRBV30, the J call TRBJ2-5; D is undetermined. CDR3 size: 11 residues. Trimming took off 0 bases at V and 3 bases at J, with 2 bases between the two ends. Germline assignment: CDR1 GTSNPN and CDR2 SVGIG (reference sequence). CDR3 loop: CAWSVEETQYF. In DNA, the CDR3 is TGTGCCTGGAGTGTGGAAGAGACCCAGTACTTC.